This T cell receptor (beta chain) was identified during a study of T cell responses to AZD1222 COVID-19 vaccine (dated by TCRdb to the early 2020s). Turning to the overall study: TCR sequencing was performed for roughly 250 trial participants, of whom about 210 were given two doses of AZD1222 and approximately 26 were given two doses of MenACWY control vaccine. Trial participants were enrolled into age subgroups of 18-55, 56-69 and 70-plus years, which contained approximately 150, 30 and 60 TCR-sequenced participants, respectively.

Results the study describes overall, beyond this receptor: Because no day 14 peak-response samples were available, the repertoires could be characterized only after the peak T cell response. Reportedly, almost half of the unique spike-specific TCRs recognized epitopes lying outside the regions that are mutated in the B.1.351 and B.1.1.7 variants. Most participants were white British and females outnumbered males, and the authors suggested that clonal diversity may have been underestimated. In the small 56-69-year group, the increase in depth fell short of significance, most likely because of low power. Conclusions about previously exposed vaccinees were limited because only five to seven AZD1222 recipients were SARS-CoV-2 seropositive at baseline. The vaccine-associated CD4 TCRs covered the entire spike protein, and the dominant responses fell in regions 160-218 and 743-854. After two AZD1222 doses, both the breadth and the depth of spike-specific TCRs were significantly higher than at day 0 and than in MenACWY recipients.

The CDR3 regions of human TCRbeta chains were analyzed by immunosequencing. The paper's data handling went like this. Repertoire TCRs were matched against a reference library of SARS-CoV-2-specific TCRs generated with the MIRA antigen-specificity platform. Breadth was defined as the fraction of unique TCRs that were SARS-CoV-2-associated. Depth was defined as the fraction of total T cells that were SARS-CoV-2-associated. Using the MIRA data, each spike-specific TCR was mapped to the spike region that the TCR reacts to and placed in a CD4 or CD8 class. Log10-transformed breadth and depth values were compared by one-way ANOVA with Sidak's multiple comparisons tests. The table was pulled from immuneACCESS by TCRdb, which kept in-frame rearrangements only. Such tables lose some clones; where checked, under half of the loss comes from unresolved V genes, and the rest has no known cause. Clonal size and the V and J genes are those of that table, whereas D and trimming came from the DNA. The sample profile shows some 170,000 clones; over 80% of them were found once. Of the sample, 4% to 4.5% falls within the top ten clones.

The time point label, as the study defines it: about 28 days (+/-7) after the second vaccine dose. Sample treatment or condition, as interpreted from the label and publication: meningococcal conjugate vaccine given as trial control. Vaccinee samples were obtained from the UK trials COV001 and COV002, which included a single-blind randomized controlled phase 2/3 trial of AZD1222 (ChAdOx1 nCoV-19) in healthy adults. Trial participant PBMC samples were collected at day 0 and day 28 after the second dose for TCRbeta chain sequencing. The CDR3 runs 11 amino acids, cysteine and phenylalanine included. Only the CDR3 DNA stays, 33 bases, in frame from base 1. Trimming at the junction amounts to 1 base on V and 13 bases on J, and the germline ends lie 10 bases apart. From the germline V gene, CDR1 is SGHDN and CDR2 is FVKESK. This clone occurred many times. Its binding antigen is unknown. No per-base quality is available; no much larger clone lies one base away.

The receptor was derived from an adult who received the MenACWY meningococcal vaccine as a control. Sequenced material: peripheral blood, taken 28 days after the second dose of the MenACWY control vaccine. The rearrangement joined TRBV14 to TRBJ1-2, with no reliable assignment of the D segment. CDR3 loop: CASSQGFPPTF. In nucleotide form, the sequence is TGTGCCAGCAGCCAAGGGTTCCCCCCCACCTTC.